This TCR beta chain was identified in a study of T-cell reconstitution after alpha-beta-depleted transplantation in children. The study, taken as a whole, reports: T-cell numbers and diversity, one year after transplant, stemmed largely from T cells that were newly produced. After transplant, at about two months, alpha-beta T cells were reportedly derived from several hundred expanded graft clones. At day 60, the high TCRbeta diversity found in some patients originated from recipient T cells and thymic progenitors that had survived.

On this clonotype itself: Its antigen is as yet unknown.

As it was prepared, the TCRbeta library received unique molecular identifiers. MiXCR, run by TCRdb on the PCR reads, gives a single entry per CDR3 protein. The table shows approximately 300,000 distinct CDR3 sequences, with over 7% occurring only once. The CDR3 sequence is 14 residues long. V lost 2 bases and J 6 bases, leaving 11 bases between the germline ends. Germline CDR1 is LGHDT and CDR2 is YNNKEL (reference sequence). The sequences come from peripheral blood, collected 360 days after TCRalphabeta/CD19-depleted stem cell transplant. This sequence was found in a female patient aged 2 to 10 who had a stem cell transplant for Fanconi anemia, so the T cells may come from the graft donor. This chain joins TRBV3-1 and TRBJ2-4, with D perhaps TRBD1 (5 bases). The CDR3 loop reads CASSQRGRGNIQYF. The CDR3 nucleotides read TGTGCCAGCAGCCAAAGGGGAAGGGGAAACATTCAGTACTTC.